This entry concerns a single TCR beta chain. Antigen specificity is unknown. Patients who had autoimmune disease history or got systemic immunosuppression were left out. This sample stems from a study of OX40 agonist ivuxolimab in advanced cancers. Whole-study context: Partial responses were achieved by three patients: one hepatocellular carcinoma, two cutaneous melanoma.

General study results and limits: On average, a greater number of expanded clones characterised CD8+ T cells relative to CD4+.

The protocol was immunoSEQ multiplex PCR, while the TCRdb copy is restricted to in-frame clones and leaves out a portion. The profile shows about 82,000 clones, approximately 85% of them singletons. This sequence was found in an adult with an advanced solid tumor such as melanoma, head and neck, liver or kidney cancer. The sequenced sample was CD4+ or CD8+ T cells sorted from blood, obtained in a trial of the OX40 agonist ivuxolimab.

DNA for the CDR3: TGTGCCAGCAGCTTGGGCGGGGGCGGACAGGGGGACGAAAAACTGTTTTTT. Amino acids: CASSLGGGGQGDEKLFF. The V gene is TRBV5-4, the J gene TRBJ1-4, with 10 positions matching TRBD1. From germline, CDR1 is SGHNT and CDR2 YYREEE (reference sequence). The CDR3 sequence is 17 residues long. The junction had 10 bases not matched to a gene; V was cut back by 0 bases and J by 8 bases.